A single sample is the source of the 23 T cell receptor beta chains below, sequenced in a study of patients and donors after allogeneic stem cell transplantation. Via MiXCR, TCRdb re-called the RT-PCR reads, giving one row per CDR3 protein. The data hold 90,000 to 130,000 distinct CDR3 sequences, with roughly 35% observed a single time. The specimen was blood, either unsorted or a sorted T cell fraction (not recorded which). These receptors originate from a human donor who was either an allogeneic HSCT recipient or a stem cell or donor lymphocyte infusion donor (not recorded which). It is not recorded whose cells these are; they may come from a transplant donor.

This clonotype was observed at least ten times. The chain recombines TRBV6-5 with TRBJ1-3; no reliable D call. Trimming took off 0 bases at V and 5 bases at J, with 23 bases between the two ends. From germline, CDR1 is MNHEY and CDR2 SVGAGI. The CDR3 loop spans 19 amino acids. The CDR3 loop is CASSYSNFLFQEGRNTIYF. The CDR3 DNA reads as TGTGCCAGCAGTTACTCGAACTTCTTATTCCAAGAAGGGCGAAACACCATATATTTT.

This chain uses TRBV7-2 with TRBJ1-6; D possibly corresponds to TRBD1 (5 bases). Germline CDR1 and CDR2: SGHTA and FQGNSA. The CDR3 sequence is 15 residues long. Trimming cost V 1 base and J 6 bases, with 10 bases left between them. The CDR3 here is CASSLVQGTNSPLHF. CDR3 in DNA: TGTGCCAGCAGCTTAGTTCAGGGAACTAATTCACCCCTCCACTTT. The full variable domain, completed using reference TRBV7-2 and TRBJ1-6, is GAGVSQSPSNKVTEKGKDVELRCDPISGHTALYWYRQSLGQGLEFLIYFQGNSAPDKSGLPSDRFSAERTGGSVSTLTIQRTQQEDSAVYLCASSLVQGTNSPLHFGNGTRLTVT.

The chain combines TRBV5-1 with TRBJ1-6; unclear D gene. The V gene's germline CDR1 is SGHRS and CDR2 YFSETQ. The V and J ends lost 2 bases and 2 bases respectively, with 11 bases between them. The CDR3 is 16 amino acids. CDR3 sequence: CASSFSPATYNSPLHF. The CDR3, as DNA: TGCGCCAGCAGCTTCTCTCCAGCAACCTATAATTCACCCCTCCACTTT.

The chain joins TRBV6-2 or TRBV6-3 to TRBJ2-7, with D perhaps TRBD1 or TRBD2 (6 bases each). The CDR3 is 15 residues long. Trimming pared 5 bases from V and 2 bases from J, leaving 16 bases between. From germline, CDR1 is MNHEY and CDR2 SVGEGT. CDR3 coding DNA: TGTGCCAGCAGTCACCTGGGGGGCGCAACCTACGAGCAGTACTTC. Its protein product is CASSHLGGATYEQYF.

The chain has TRBV4-3 and TRBJ2-5, with 11 bases matching TRBD2. V was pared by 1 base and J by 5 bases, with 6 bases of the junction left unmatched. This CDR3 is 16 amino acids long. Germline V gene sequence: CDR1 LGHNA, CDR2 YSLEER. In DNA, the CDR3 is TGCGCCAGCAGCCAAGGGCTAGCGGGAGGACGGGAGACCCAGTACTTC. The encoded protein is CASSQGLAGGRETQYF.

J is TRBJ2-1 and V is TRBV10-3; 9 bases are a match to TRBD2. The trim removed 3 bases at V and 7 bases at J, leaving 4 bases unmatched. Germline values: CDR1 ENHRY, CDR2 SYGVKD. This CDR3 has 14 residues. For the CDR3, the DNA is TGTGCCATCAGTGACAGGACTAGCGCGAATGAGCAGTTCTTC. Residues: CAISDRTSANEQFF.

The chain joins TRBV6-5 to TRBJ1-3; D is uncertain. Germline CDR1 and CDR2: MNHEY and SVGAGI. Trimming left V 6 bases short and J 0 bases short, with 15 bases between. This CDR3 has 16 amino acids. As DNA, the CDR3 is TGTGCCAGCAGCCAGTCACGGATCCCCTCTGGAAACACCATATATTTT. This encodes CASSQSRIPSGNTIYF.

The chain has TRBV4-2 and TRBJ2-5; a weak D match, TRBD2 (5 bases). The CDR3 contains 16 residues. Germline V gene data show CDR1 as LGHNA and CDR2 as YNFKEQ. The ends were cut back, 0 bases at V and 1 base at J, with 12 bases in the middle. CDR3 in amino acids: CASSQEIPGIQETQYF. In nucleotides, the CDR3 is TGTGCCAGCAGCCAAGAGATTCCGGGGATCCAAGAGACCCAGTACTTC.

This clonotype was counted a few times. V gene TRBV27 combines with J gene TRBJ2-2, with D possibly matching TRBD1 (7 bases). The CDR3 has 14 residues. V gave up 5 bases and J gave up 4 bases, with 11 bases separating them. The germline gives CDR1 MNHEY, CDR2 SMNVEV (reference sequence). The CDR3 loop is CASSQGGSTGELFF. CDR3 DNA: TGTGCCAGCAGTCAGGGGGGCAGCACCGGGGAGCTGTTTTTT.

The sample holds a few counts of this clonotype. The J gene is TRBJ1-5, the V gene TRBV3-1; D not certain. The CDR3 is made up of 15 amino acids. Deletions cut 1 base from V and 2 bases from J, with 9 bases between. The germline V gene encodes CDR1 LGHDT and CDR2 YNNKEL (reference sequence). CDR3 nucleotide sequence: TGTGCCAGCAGCCAAGGTGCGGGTGGCAATCAGCCCCAGCATTTT. Protein sequence: CASSQGAGGNQPQHF. Full variable domain (remainder filled in from reference TRBV3-1 and TRBJ1-5): DTAVSQTPKYLVTQMGNDKSIKCEQNLGHDTMYWYKQDSKKFLKIMFSYNNKELIINETVPNRFSPKSPDKAHLNLHINSLELGDSAVYFCASSQGAGGNQPQHFGDGTRLSIL.

This clonotype has just a few counts. The rearrangement uses TRBV7-2 and TRBJ1-2, with D hard to call. The CDR3 spans 15 residues. Deletions cut 2 bases from V and 0 bases from J, with 10 bases between. Germline V gene sequence: CDR1 SGHTA, CDR2 FQGNSA. The CDR3 DNA is TGTGCCAGCAGCTTACGGGTCCCAACTAACTATGGCTACACCTTC. It encodes CASSLRVPTNYGYTF.

The chain recombines TRBV7-2 with TRBJ1-1; D perhaps matches TRBD1 (5 bases). Trimming left V 5 bases short and J 3 bases short, with 16 bases between. The CDR3 is made up of 15 amino acids. Germline V gives CDR1 SGHTA, CDR2 FQGNSA. CDR3 residues: CASSPLEGPHTEAFF. CDR3 coding DNA: TGTGCCAGCAGCCCCCTGGAGGGGCCCCACACTGAAGCTTTCTTT.

The chain carries TRBV30 and TRBJ1-4; TRBD1 matches 9 bases. Trimming at V came to 2 bases and at J to 8 bases, leaving 12 bases not matched to a gene. The CDR3 covers 16 residues. Germline V lookup: CDR1 GTSNPN, CDR2 SVGIG (reference sequence). The CDR3 DNA is TGTGCCTGGAGTCCCCTGGGACAGGGATCAAGAGAAAAACTGTTTTTT. Amino acids: CAWSPLGQGSREKLFF.

The gene calls are TRBV4-2 and TRBJ1-2; no definite D call. V was pared by 5 bases and J by 3 bases, with 16 bases between. The germline CDR1 and CDR2 sequences are LGHNA and YNFKEQ. CDR3 length equals 15 residues. The DNA for the CDR3 is TGTGCCAGCAGCGCGTATTTAGGGCGAGACTATGGCTACACCTTC. This translates into CASSAYLGRDYGYTF.

This clonotype was observed many times. One end of the junction does not line up with germline, which may come from a read error. The rearrangement uses TRBV12-3 or TRBV12-4 and TRBJ2-3, with D hard to call. This CDR3 contains 11 residues. The CDR3 here is CASSLADTQYF. CDR3 DNA sequence: TGTGCCAGCAGCTTAGCAGATACGCAGTATTTT.

J is TRBJ2-3 and V is TRBV7-2; D is unclear. Germline V CDR1 and CDR2: SGHTA, FQGNSA. With 0 bases removed from V and 2 bases from J, the gap between germline ends came to 6 bases. The CDR3 totals 14 residues. Written as DNA, the CDR3 is TGTGCCAGCAGCTTAGCTGGTCTCACAGATACGCAGTATTTT. Translated, it gives CASSLAGLTDTQYF.

This clonotype was seen ten or more times. The chain uses TRBV29-1 and TRBJ2-5; D call uncertain. V was clipped by 4 bases and J by 1 base, with 4 bases between them. The CDR3 runs to 11 residues. Germline V gene data show CDR1 as SQVTM and CDR2 as ANQGSEA. The CDR3 coding sequence is TGCAGCGTTGTTCCCCAAGAGACCCAGTACTTC. Translation: CSVVPQETQYF.

The rearrangement uses TRBV4-3 and TRBJ2-7, with TRBD2 matching over 9 bases. Looked up from germline, CDR1 is LGHNA and CDR2 is YSLEER. The V segment lost 4 bases and the J segment 7 bases; nucleotides outside the gene matches: 5. The CDR3 spans 13 residues. CDR3 protein: CASSPRGLAEQYF. The CDR3 DNA reads TGCGCCAGCAGCCCAAGGGGACTAGCAGAGCAGTACTTC.

In its sample, this clonotype was seen a few times. This sequence joins TRBV12-3 or TRBV12-4 and TRBJ2-3; possible D gene TRBD2, 5 bases. Trimming pared 5 bases from V and 3 bases from J, leaving 6 bases between. The CDR3 totals 12 residues. CDR3 protein: CASSRRTDTQYF. The CDR3 DNA is TGTGCCAGCAGTAGGAGGACAGATACGCAGTATTTT.

This clonotype was seen only a few times. J is TRBJ2-7 and V is TRBV20-1; TRBD1 agrees at 11 bases. The V gene's germline CDR1 is DFQATT and CDR2 SNEGSKA (reference sequence). This CDR3 region has 13 residues. V lost 5 bases to trimming and J lost 7 bases; unmatched junction nucleotides: 7. The DNA of the CDR3 is TGCAGTGCTCCGCGGACAGGGGGCCGAGAGCAGTACTTC. It specifies CSAPRTGGREQYF.

The rearrangement uses TRBV7-2 and TRBJ1-4; 11 nucleotides align to TRBD1. The V and J ends lost 5 bases and 0 bases, in that order; junction bases with no gene match: 8. The CDR3 loop spans 18 amino acids. From germline, CDR1 is SGHTA and CDR2 FQGNSA. CDR3 region: CASSKSPGQGATNEKLFF. DNA for the CDR3: TGTGCCAGCAGCAAATCGCCGGGACAGGGGGCAACTAATGAAAAACTGTTTTTT.

This clonotype was seen a handful of times. The chain has TRBV7-9 and TRBJ1-1, with D possibly TRBD1 on 6 matching bases. Trimming removed 5 bases from V and 4 bases from J, with 17 bases in between. The CDR3 covers 15 residues. Germline CDR1 reads SEHNR; CDR2 reads FQNEAQ (reference sequence). Here the CDR3 reads CASSPATGLATEAFF. CDR3 nucleotide sequence: TGTGCCAGCAGCCCGGCCACAGGGCTGGCCACTGAAGCTTTCTTT.

The chain joins TRBV10-3 to TRBJ2-7, with D maybe TRBD2 (6 bases). Germline V lookup: CDR1 ENHRY, CDR2 SYGVKD. The CDR3 length is 14 residues. Trimming left V 1 base short and J 4 bases short, with 11 bases between. CDR3 sequence: CAISELRGGYEQYF. The CDR3 DNA follows: TGTGCCATCAGTGAGTTGCGCGGAGGGTACGAGCAGTACTTC.